This TCR beta chain came from a study of T cell responses to AZD1222 COVID-19 vaccine. Study overall: Second doses at about 4 or about 12 weeks were pooled.

The CDR3 is made up of 12 amino acids. The germline CDR1 and CDR2 sequences are LGHDT and YNNKEL (reference sequence). Study-wide results and caveats: Distributed over spike, vaccine-associated CD4 TCRs predominated at 160-218 and 743-854. In the spike-specific TCR repertoire, nearly half reportedly target unmutated variant regions. It should be noted that donors were predominantly white British and more often female, and clonal diversity was possibly underestimated.

Measured with immunoSEQ multiplex PCR; TCRdb has only the in-frame clones, and not every one. The repertoire holds tens of thousands of clones, with more than 75% as singletons. In regard to this clone: Its specificity is unknown. One end of the junction varies from germline; a read error may be responsible.

The receptor's source is an adult in good health. V usage is TRBV3-1 (or the pseudogene TRBV3-2) and J usage is TRBJ2-7, with 7 bases lining up with TRBD2. Sample: peripheral blood, taken on day 0 of AZD1222 vaccination. CDR3 in DNA: TGTGCCAGCAGCCAAGAATCCGGACTAGTGTTCTTC. Protein: CASSQESGLVFF.